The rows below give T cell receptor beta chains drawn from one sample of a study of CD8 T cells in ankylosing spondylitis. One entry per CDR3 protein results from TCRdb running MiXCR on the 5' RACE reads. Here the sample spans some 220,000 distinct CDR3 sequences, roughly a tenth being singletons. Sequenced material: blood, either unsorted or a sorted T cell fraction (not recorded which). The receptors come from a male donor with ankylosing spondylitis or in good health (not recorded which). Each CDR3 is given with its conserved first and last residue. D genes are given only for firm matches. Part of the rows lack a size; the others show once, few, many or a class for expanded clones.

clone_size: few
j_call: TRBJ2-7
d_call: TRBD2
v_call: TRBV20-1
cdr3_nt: TGCAGTGCTAGGGGGACAGCCGGGACTAGCGGGACGACTAACGAGCAGTACTTC
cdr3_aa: CSARGTAGTSGTTNEQYF

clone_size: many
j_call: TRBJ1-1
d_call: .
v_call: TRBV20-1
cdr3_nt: TGCAGTGCCCCCGGACAGCCCCCTGAAGCTTTCTTT
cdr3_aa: CSAPGQPPEAFF

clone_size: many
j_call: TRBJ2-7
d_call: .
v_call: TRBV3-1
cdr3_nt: TGTGCCAGCAGCCAATCCGGGACCTATACAACAGGGCAGTACTTC
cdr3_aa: CASSQSGTYTTGQYF

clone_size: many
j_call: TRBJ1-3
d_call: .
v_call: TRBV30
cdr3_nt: TGTGCCTGGAGCCTCGACAGAATCTCTGGAAACACCATATATTTT
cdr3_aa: CAWSLDRISGNTIYF

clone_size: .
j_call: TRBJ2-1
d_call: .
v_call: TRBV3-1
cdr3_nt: TGTGCCAGCAGCAAGCCGGACCAATGGAACAATGAGCAGTTCTTC
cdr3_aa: CASSKPDQWNNEQFF

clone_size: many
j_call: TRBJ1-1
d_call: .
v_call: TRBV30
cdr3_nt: TGTGCCTGGAGCGAGGTAATGAACACTGAAGCTTTCTTT
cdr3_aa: CAWSEVMNTEAFF

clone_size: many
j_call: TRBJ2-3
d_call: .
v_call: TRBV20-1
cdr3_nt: TGCAGTGCTAGAGATGGAGCAGGCTTGCTCACAGATACGCAGTATTTT
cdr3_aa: CSARDGAGLLTDTQYF

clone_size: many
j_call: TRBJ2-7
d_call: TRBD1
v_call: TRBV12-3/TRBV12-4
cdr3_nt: TGTGCCAGCACCGGACAGGGCGACGAGCAGTACTTC
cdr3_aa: CASTGQGDEQYF

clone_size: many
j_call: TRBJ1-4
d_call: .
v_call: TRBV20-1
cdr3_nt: TGCAGTGCTAGGGGCCGGGGAGGAACTGAAAAACTGTTTTTT
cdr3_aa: CSARGRGGTEKLFF

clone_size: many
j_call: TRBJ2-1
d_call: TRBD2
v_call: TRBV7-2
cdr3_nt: TGTGCCAGCAGCTCGAATAGCGGGGGGGCCTACAATGAGCAGTTCTTC
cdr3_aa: CASSSNSGGAYNEQFF

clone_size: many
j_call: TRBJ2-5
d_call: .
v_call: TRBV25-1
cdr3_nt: TGTGCCAGCAGTATCAGGGGTAGGGAGACCCAGTACTTC
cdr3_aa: CASSIRGRETQYF

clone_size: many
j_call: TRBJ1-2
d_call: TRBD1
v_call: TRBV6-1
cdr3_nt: TGTGCCAGCAGGTCGTTCGTGGACAGGCCGGGGTATGGCTACACCTTC
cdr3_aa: CASRSFVDRPGYGYTF

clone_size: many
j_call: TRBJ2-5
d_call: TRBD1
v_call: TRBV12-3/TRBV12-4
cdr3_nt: TGTGCCAGCAGTTACCGGGACAGGGGGGAGACCCAGTACTTC
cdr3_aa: CASSYRDRGETQYF

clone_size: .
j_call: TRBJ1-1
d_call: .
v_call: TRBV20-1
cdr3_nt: TGCAGTGCTAGTCGGGGGGCCCCCATGAACACTGAAGCTTTCTTT
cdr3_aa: CSASRGAPMNTEAFF

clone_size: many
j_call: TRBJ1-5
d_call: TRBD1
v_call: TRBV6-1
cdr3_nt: TGTGCCAGCAGTGGGGGACAGGGACGCAATCAGCCCCAGCATTTT
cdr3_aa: CASSGGQGRNQPQHF

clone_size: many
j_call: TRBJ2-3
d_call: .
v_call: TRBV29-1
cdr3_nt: TGCAGCGTTGACCTAACCCGAGATACGCAGTATTTT
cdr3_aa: CSVDLTRDTQYF

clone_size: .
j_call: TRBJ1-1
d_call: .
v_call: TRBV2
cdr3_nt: TGTGCCAGCAGTGAAGTGCGGGGGAGCACTGAAGCTTTCTTT
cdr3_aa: CASSEVRGSTEAFF

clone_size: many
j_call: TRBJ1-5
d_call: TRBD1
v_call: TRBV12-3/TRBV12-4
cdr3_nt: TGTGCCAGCAGTACGGACAGGATGCCGTATAGCAATCAGCCCCAGCATTTT
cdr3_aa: CASSTDRMPYSNQPQHF

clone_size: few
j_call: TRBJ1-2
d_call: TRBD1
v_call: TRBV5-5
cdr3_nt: TGTGCCAGCAGAAGCGTCGGGACAGGGTATGGCTACACCTTC
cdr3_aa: CASRSVGTGYGYTF

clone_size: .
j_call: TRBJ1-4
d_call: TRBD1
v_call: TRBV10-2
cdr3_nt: TGCGCCAGCAGTGATAGGGGGCGGACTGAAAAACTGTTTTTT
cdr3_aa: CASSDRGRTEKLFF